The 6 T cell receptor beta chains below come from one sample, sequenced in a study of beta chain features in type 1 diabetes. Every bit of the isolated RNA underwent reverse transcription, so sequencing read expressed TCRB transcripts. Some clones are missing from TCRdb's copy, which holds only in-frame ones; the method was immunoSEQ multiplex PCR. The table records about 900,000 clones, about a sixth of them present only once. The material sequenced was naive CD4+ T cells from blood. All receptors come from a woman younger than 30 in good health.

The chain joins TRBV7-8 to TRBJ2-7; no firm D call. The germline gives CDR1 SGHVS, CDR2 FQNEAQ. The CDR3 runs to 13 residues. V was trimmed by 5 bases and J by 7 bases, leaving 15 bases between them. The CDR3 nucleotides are TGTGCCAGCAGCACAGCGACCGTTGGGGAGCAGTACTTC. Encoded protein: CASSTATVGEQYF.

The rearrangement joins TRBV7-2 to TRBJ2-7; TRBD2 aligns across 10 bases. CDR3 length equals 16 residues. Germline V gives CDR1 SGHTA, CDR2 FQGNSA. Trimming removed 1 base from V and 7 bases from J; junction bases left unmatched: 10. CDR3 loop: CASSLGLAGGSGEQYF. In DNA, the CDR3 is TGTGCCAGCAGCTTAGGGTTAGCGGGAGGCTCGGGGGAGCAGTACTTC.

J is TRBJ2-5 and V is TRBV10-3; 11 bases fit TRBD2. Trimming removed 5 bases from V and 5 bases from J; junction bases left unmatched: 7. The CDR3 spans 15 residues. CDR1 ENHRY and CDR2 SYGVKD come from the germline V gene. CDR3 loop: CAISKLAGVQETQYF. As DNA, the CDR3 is TGTGCCATCAGTAAACTAGCGGGAGTACAGGAGACCCAGTACTTC.

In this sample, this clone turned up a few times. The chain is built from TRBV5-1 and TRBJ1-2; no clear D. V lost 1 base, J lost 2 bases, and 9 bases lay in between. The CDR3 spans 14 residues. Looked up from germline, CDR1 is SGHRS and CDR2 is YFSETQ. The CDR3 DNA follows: TGCGCCAGCAGCTTGTCGACGGCGAACTATGGCTACACCTTC. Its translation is CASSLSTANYGYTF.

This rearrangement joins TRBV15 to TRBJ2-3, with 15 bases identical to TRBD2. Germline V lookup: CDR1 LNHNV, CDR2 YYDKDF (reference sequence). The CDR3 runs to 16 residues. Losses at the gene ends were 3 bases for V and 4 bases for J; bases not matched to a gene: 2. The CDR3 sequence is CATSRGLAGGADTQYF. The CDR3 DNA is TGTGCCACCAGCAGGGGACTAGCGGGAGGCGCAGATACGCAGTATTTT.

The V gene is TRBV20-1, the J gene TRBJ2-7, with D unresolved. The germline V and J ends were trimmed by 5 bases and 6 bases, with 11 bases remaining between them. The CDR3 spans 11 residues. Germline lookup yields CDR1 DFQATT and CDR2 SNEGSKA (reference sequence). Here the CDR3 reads CSAERSGEQYF. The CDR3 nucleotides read TGCAGTGCTGAGAGGAGTGGCGAGCAGTACTTC.